This TCR beta chain was identified during a study of blood T cells in healthy people across ages (dated by TCRdb to between 2015 and 2017). For context, the study as a whole: In model experiments, roughly one uniquely barcoded TCR beta cDNA molecule per two T cells was captured by template switching. Two additional independent replicas of 1 million unique cDNA reads from the same blood draw were analyzed for two donors (one aged 18 to 30 and one aged 80 or older). Age-related changes in TCR beta repertoire diversity were measured in the study by deep sequencing normalized with unique cDNA molecular identifiers. Donors were grouped into four age groups: young (average 16 years), middle-aged (roughly 37), aged (roughly 62) and long-lived (approximately 75).

Donors were about 36 systemically healthy Caucasian individuals from Russia aged roughly 6 to 95 years. Each donor gave about 9.8 milliliters of peripheral blood, drawn into EDTA-treated Vacutainer tubes. Ficoll-Paque density-gradient centrifugation was used to isolate PBMCs, with at least 7 million per sample. Trizol reagent was used to extract total RNA from the PBMCs, yielding at least 6 micrograms per sample. For every donor, an aliquot of PBMCs went through flow cytometry to measure the percentages of naive CD45RAhigh/CD27high T cells. General conclusions and limits of the study: Estimates of total diversity based on one million sequenced T cells were regarded as lower bounds and as underestimates. Observed TCR beta diversity per million T cells fell roughly linearly with age, and a significant reduction was already apparent by age about 38. The percentage of naive T cells measured by flow cytometry correlated strongly with observed TCR beta diversity. Because the CMV infection status of the donors was unknown, age-related changes in expanded clonotypes may potentially have been confounded. Because profiling used bulk unsorted PBMCs, naive and antigen-experienced compartments could not be compared conclusively. Compared with the aged group, the long-lived group had more naive CD4+ T cells, fewer expanded clones and increased TCR diversity, a pattern suggesting age selection.

Measured from the cysteine to the phenylalanine, the CDR3 is 16 residues long. Just CDR3 DNA is preserved here, 48 bases in frame from base 1. The trim is 6 bases for V and 4 bases for J, with a gap of 24 bases between the germline ends. CDR1 and CDR2 are read off the germline V gene (reference sequence) as DFQATT and SNEGSKA. In the case of this clonotype: This clone's antigen is unknown. No base quality information exists; no much larger clone differs at one position.

Library preparation was by 5' RACE. Sequencing took place on an Illumina HiSeq 2500. The second PCR ran for roughly 7 to 12 cycles and used a J-beta primer mix along with a sample-barcoded 5' primer. Each TCR beta cDNA molecule received a unique molecular identifier from a template-switch 5' adaptor carrying 12 random nucleotides. Each sample yielded at least 3 million CDR3-containing paired-end reads. First-strand cDNA was synthesized from all RNA with the Mint cDNA synthesis kit, primed by a TRBC-specific oligonucleotide. Following uracil-DNA glycosylase treatment, all cDNA underwent a first 18-cycle PCR with the universal primers M1SS and BC2_uni_R. Under the source paper's analysis protocol: For normalization, 1 million high-quality reads were randomly selected from each sample, with every read carrying a distinct molecular identifier. Instead of being binned into consensus sequences, reads with shared molecular identifiers were discarded. MiTCR, set to a Q25 quality threshold and the strictest error-elimination algorithm, was used for CDR3 identification, clonotype clustering and error correction. A nonparametric unseen species model with Euler transformation was used to estimate lower-bound total TCR beta diversity. The public sequencing data were trimmed at Q25 with fastp and processed into clonotypes with MiXCR by TCRdb, which kept only in-frame beta chains. Rows merge per CDR3 protein into single entries with the most common DNA and genes. The authors' filters were not applied to this entry. The sample table shows more than 900,000 distinct CDR3 sequences, and roughly 28% are seen once. The ten largest make up roughly a tenth of the sample.

This sample also appeared in a second study, on T cells of mothers and their children. Reported in the second study: Nine systemically healthy Caucasian individuals, comprising three mothers and their six children, were included as donors. cDNA synthesis used all of the extracted RNA, with roughly 1.5 ug of RNA in each 15 ul reaction. In the second PCR, sample barcodes and 2-4 random nucleotides were introduced via the M1S primer. More than 8 million TCR beta CDR3 reads were obtained from each mother, and about 3 million reads were obtained from each child. In both related and unrelated pairs, thymic selection shapes the output of TCR recombination in a similar way, with inherited differences having only a minor effect. Normalized repertoire overlap was always slightly but never significantly higher in related than unrelated mother-child pairs. Persistent microchimeric T cell clones were not detected, at a sensitivity of approximately 100 clones per million clonotypes. In the study, deep NGS was used to compare the TCR beta repertoires of mothers and children, and features distinguishing related mother-child pairs from unrelated individuals were sought. The mean age was roughly 44 +/- 4 years for the mothers and approximately 11 +/- 4 years for the children. Libraries were sequenced on Illumina HiSeq 2000 with 100+100 nt paired-end reads after adapter ligation with NEBNext reagents. To prevent cross-contamination, the mother and child libraries were prepared a month apart and were sequenced in separate runs. Between about 500,000 and 2,300,000 distinct TCR beta clonotypes were identified per donor. Naive TCR beta clonotypes were estimated from low-frequency clonotypes matched to each donor's FACS-determined naive share, without sorting.

Sequencing was done on a sample of blood. The origin of this receptor is a woman aged 40 to 50 in good health. The rearranged chain carries TRBV20-1 and TRBJ1-1; the D segment could be TRBD1, given 5 matching bases. The DNA reads as follows: TGCAGTGCACTGTTTCCCAGGGTAGTCGGTTCCACTGAAGCTTTCTTT. The resulting protein is CSALFPRVVGSTEAFF.